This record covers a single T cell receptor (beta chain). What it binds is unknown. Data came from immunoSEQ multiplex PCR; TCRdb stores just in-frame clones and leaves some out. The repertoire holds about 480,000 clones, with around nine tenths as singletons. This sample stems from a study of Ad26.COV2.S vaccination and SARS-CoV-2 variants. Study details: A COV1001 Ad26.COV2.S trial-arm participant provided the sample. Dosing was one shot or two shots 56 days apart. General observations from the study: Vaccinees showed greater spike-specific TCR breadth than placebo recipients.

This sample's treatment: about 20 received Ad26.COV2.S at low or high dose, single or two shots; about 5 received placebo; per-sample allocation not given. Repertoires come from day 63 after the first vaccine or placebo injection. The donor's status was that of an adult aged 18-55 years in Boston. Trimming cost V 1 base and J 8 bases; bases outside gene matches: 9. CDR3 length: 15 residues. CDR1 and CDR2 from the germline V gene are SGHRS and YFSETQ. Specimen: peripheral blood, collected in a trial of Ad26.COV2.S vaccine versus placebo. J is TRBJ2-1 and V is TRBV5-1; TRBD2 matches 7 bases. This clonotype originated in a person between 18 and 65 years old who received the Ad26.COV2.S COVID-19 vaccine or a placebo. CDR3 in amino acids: CASSLTGGSLYEQFF. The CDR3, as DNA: TGCGCCAGCAGCTTGACGGGAGGTAGTTTGTATGAGCAGTTCTTC.